This entry concerns a single T cell receptor (beta chain). This entry is derived from a study of cytomegalovirus exposure and HLA in healthy donors. Vbeta (60) and Jbeta (13) primers were used in the PCR. The table came from immunoSEQ multiplex PCR; TCRdb's copy has only in-frame clones and leaves some out. In the table there are about 160,000 clones, 70% to 85% of which are singletons. The CDR3 extends over 12 amino acids. This receptor was obtained from a man aged 50-60 years in good health and CMV-seropositive. The chain links TRBV21-1 to TRBJ2-7; TRBD2, the D gene given by the table, was not confirmed from the DNA. TRBV21-1 is designated a pseudogene. The sequenced sample was PBMCs. DNA for the CDR3: TGTGCCAGCCTACTAGGGTCCTACGAGCAGTACGTC. Translating it yields CASLLGSYEQYV.